A single sample is the source of the 21 T cell receptor beta chains below, sequenced in a study of blood T cells in healthy people across ages. A sample-barcoded 5' primer and a J-beta primer mix were used in a second PCR of about 7 to 12 cycles. TCRdb reprocessed the 5' RACE reads with MiXCR, giving one entry per CDR3 protein. The table has 800,000 to 950,000 distinct CDR3 sequences, roughly 43% seen once. Material for sequencing was blood. All receptors derive from a man aged 25 to 40 in good health.

In the case of this clonotype: The germline gene is not matched at one end of the junction; a read error may be the cause. The chain couples TRBV4-2 to TRBJ2-5, with D perhaps matching TRBD1 or TRBD2 (5 bases each). In germline, CDR1 is LGHNA, CDR2 YNFKEQ. This CDR3 region has 15 residues. CDR3 region: CASGQAGALQETQYF. In DNA form, the CDR3 reads TGTGCCAGCGGCCAAGCCGGGGCCCTTCAAGAGACCCAGTACTTC.

The chain couples TRBV28 to TRBJ2-2; no definite D call. Germline V gene data show CDR1 as MDHEN and CDR2 as SYDVKM. CDR3 length equals 14 residues. V lost 8 bases to trimming and J lost 5 bases, with 15 bases between them. This CDR3 is CASRTREGTGELFF. As DNA, the CDR3 is TGTGCCAGCCGTACCCGAGAAGGGACCGGGGAGCTGTTTTTT.

The chain uses TRBV6-1 and TRBJ2-7; D is unclear. The J call may not be correct, given that the DNA end is closer to TRBJ2-5. The CDR3 spans 16 residues. Germline V gene data show CDR1 as MNHNS and CDR2 as SASEGT. CDR3 DNA sequence: TGTGCCAGCAGTGAAGCGCTTCAAGGGCCATCTGAGACCCAGTACTTC. This sequence encodes CASSEALQGPSETQYF.

The table lists this clonotype with many counts. The chain uses TRBV29-1 and TRBJ2-7, with 11 bases lining up with TRBD1. V shed 6 bases and J 4 bases; nucleotides not matched to a gene: 8. From germline, CDR1 is SQVTM and CDR2 ANQGSEA. The CDR3 runs to 14 residues. The CDR3: CSVSGTGGLYEQYF. The CDR3 nucleotides read TGCAGCGTGTCCGGGACAGGGGGATTGTACGAGCAGTACTTC.

This clonotype has a handful of counts. The chain is built from TRBV7-2 and TRBJ2-1; no clear D. V gave up 8 bases and J gave up 8 bases, with 10 bases separating them. Germline CDR1 is SGHTA and CDR2 is FQGNSA. There are 11 residues in the CDR3. The DNA for the CDR3 is TGTGCCAGCGGTCATAGGTATGAGCAGTTCTTC. Translating it yields CASGHRYEQFF.

This clonotype has only a few counts. The rearrangement uses TRBV3-1 and TRBJ1-6, with 8 positions matching TRBD1. The CDR3 runs 15 residues. Germline assignment: CDR1 LGHDT and CDR2 YNNKEL (reference sequence). The trim removed 2 bases at V and 9 bases at J, leaving 6 bases unmatched. This CDR3 is CASSQLSGGGSPLHF. The CDR3 DNA reads TGTGCCAGCAGCCAACTGTCAGGGGGCGGTTCACCCCTCCACTTT.

This chain connects TRBV12-5 to TRBJ2-3; 7 positions match TRBD1. This CDR3 is 15 amino acids long. V trimming: 5 bases; J trimming: 6 bases; junction bases outside the gene matches: 11. The germline gives CDR1 LGHNT, CDR2 FRNRAP. The CDR3 is CASGLKTGPVDTQYF. The DNA for the CDR3 is TGTGCTAGTGGTCTAAAGACAGGGCCTGTCGATACGCAGTATTTT.

This clonotype came up a few times. V gene TRBV6-5 combines with J gene TRBJ2-7; perhaps TRBD1 as D (6 bases). V lost 0 bases and J 3 bases, leaving 15 bases between the germline ends. The CDR3 loop spans 16 amino acids. Looked up from germline, CDR1 is MNHEY and CDR2 is SVGAGI. The CDR3 reads CASSYSAIDRSYEQYF. The CDR3 nucleotides read TGTGCCAGCAGTTACTCGGCTATAGACAGGAGCTACGAGCAGTACTTC.

The V gene is TRBV7-2, the J gene TRBJ1-6; D call uncertain. V shed 5 bases and J shed 14 bases, with 16 bases lying between them. Per the germline V gene, CDR1 is SGHTA and CDR2 is FQGNSA. The CDR3 consists of 13 residues. The CDR3 sequence: CASSATGMWALHF. In DNA form, the CDR3 reads TGTGCCAGCAGCGCCACCGGGATGTGGGCCCTCCACTTT. The whole variable domain, filled in from reference TRBV7-2 and TRBJ1-6, reads GAGVSQSPSNKVTEKGKDVELRCDPISGHTALYWYRQSLGQGLEFLIYFQGNSAPDKSGLPSDRFSAERTGGSVSTLTIQRTQQEDSAVYLCASSATGMWALHFGNGTRLTVT.

This clonotype was counted between two and nine times. The chain uses TRBV3-1 and TRBJ2-3, with D possibly being TRBD2 (6 bases). The V end lost 0 bases, the J end lost 4 bases, and 17 bases lay between the germline ends. Per the germline V gene, CDR1 is LGHDT and CDR2 is YNNKEL (reference sequence). The CDR3 is made up of 17 amino acids. The CDR3 loop reads CASSQDWTGRGSDTQYF. The CDR3, as DNA: TGTGCCAGCAGCCAAGATTGGACGGGCCGGGGGTCAGATACGCAGTATTTT.

This clonotype was recorded at least ten times. The chain is built from TRBV5-1 and TRBJ2-3, with TRBD2 matching 13 bases. The CDR3 has 16 residues. The germline CDR1 and CDR2 sequences are SGHRS and YFSETQ. The V segment lost 5 bases and the J segment 2 bases; nucleotides outside the gene matches: 5. This CDR3 is CASRTSGGANTDTQYF. CDR3 nucleotides: TGCGCCAGCAGAACTAGCGGGGGGGCCAACACAGATACGCAGTATTTT.

This clonotype was observed a handful of times. CDR3 sequence: CASSLQDWGNEQFF. CDR3 in DNA: TGTGCCAGCAGCTTACAGGACTGGGGGAATGAGCAGTTCTTC. V usage is TRBV9 and J usage is TRBJ2-1; possibly TRBD1 or TRBD2 for D (5 bases each). There are 14 residues in the CDR3. Germline CDR1 and CDR2: SGDLS and YYNGEE. Trimming pared 4 bases from V and 7 bases from J, leaving 15 bases between.

The rearrangement links TRBV4-1 to TRBJ2-6; D possibly corresponds to TRBD2 (6 bases). The length of the CDR3 is 15 residues. CDR1 and CDR2 from the germline V gene are MGHRA and YSYEKL. Trimming shortened V by 1 base and J by 6 bases, and 10 bases separated the two germline ends. The CDR3 DNA reads TGCGCCAGCAGCCAAGTGGGGGGTCTGGCCAACGTCCTGACTTTC. Translated: CASSQVGGLANVLTF.

This clonotype was counted only a few times. The V and J genes are TRBV5-4 and TRBJ2-7, with a possible D match to TRBD1 (6 bases). The CDR3 is 14 amino acids. Germline lookup yields CDR1 SGHNT and CDR2 YYREEE (reference sequence). Trimming took 4 bases from V and 0 from J, leaving 11 bases between them. Here the CDR3 DNA reads TGTGCCAGCAGCAACGGGACAAGCTCCTACGAGCAGTACTTC. Protein: CASSNGTSSYEQYF.

The chain is built from TRBV2 and TRBJ1-1; D is ambiguous. The CDR3 loop spans 13 amino acids. Germline V gene lookup returns CDR1 SNHLY and CDR2 FYNNEI. V shed 7 bases and J shed 2 bases, with 11 bases lying between them. This chain's CDR3 is CASIPGINTEAFF. The DNA of the CDR3 is TGTGCCAGCATCCCTGGGATCAACACTGAAGCTTTCTTT.

This clonotype was recorded at least ten times. The chain joins TRBV6-1 to TRBJ1-2; D is ambiguous. Per germline, CDR1 MNHNS and CDR2 SASEGT. V was cut by 6 bases and J by 2 bases, with 13 bases left in between. The CDR3 has 14 residues. CDR3 DNA sequence: TGTGCCAGCAGCCACGAAGCCGGGAACTATGGCTACACCTTC. Protein product: CASSHEAGNYGYTF.

Written as DNA, the CDR3 is TGTGCCAGCAGCCTAGAGGGAGGGGCGATTGGCGAGCAGTACTTC. It translates to CASSLEGGAIGEQYF. The V call is TRBV12-3 or TRBV12-4, the J call TRBJ2-4; 7 bases line up with TRBD2. The end of the DNA is better explained by TRBJ2-7, so the J call may be wrong. The CDR3 has 15 amino acids.

This clonotype was picked up one time. The V and J genes are TRBV4-2 and TRBJ1-6, with a possible D match to TRBD1 (6 bases). The CDR3 has 16 amino acids. V was shortened by 2 bases and J by 9 bases, with 17 bases between the two germline ends. CDR1 and CDR2 from the germline V gene are LGHNA and YNFKEQ. The DNA for the CDR3 is TGTGCCAGCAGCCAAAGCCCCCAGGGGAAGGTTTCACCCCTCCACTTT. Amino acid sequence: CASSQSPQGKVSPLHF.

This clonotype occurred many times. The chain combines TRBV20-1 with TRBJ2-5; 8 nucleotides match TRBD2. The CDR3 covers 16 residues. V was clipped by 0 bases and J by 5 bases; unmatched bases: 11. Germline V gives CDR1 DFQATT, CDR2 SNEGSKA (reference sequence). CDR3 in amino acids: CSARDISRGDAETQYF. The DNA of the CDR3 is TGCAGTGCTAGAGATATCTCGCGGGGGGACGCGGAGACCCAGTACTTC.

This clonotype was seen only a few times. The gene calls are TRBV4-2 and TRBJ2-1; 12 positions match TRBD2. V gave up 5 bases and J gave up 2 bases; unmatched junction bases: 4. Germline lookup yields CDR1 LGHNA and CDR2 YNFKEQ. The CDR3 spans 16 residues. DNA for the CDR3: TGTGCCAGCAGCATGCGACTAGCGGGGGCCTACAATGAGCAGTTCTTC. This codes for CASSMRLAGAYNEQFF.

For this clonotype: A read error may explain this, as a much larger clone is one base away. The chain employs TRBV7-2 and TRBJ2-7, with D uncertain. Trimming pared 0 bases from V and 7 bases from J, leaving 13 bases between. CDR1 is SGHTA, CDR2 FQGNSA, per germline. This CDR3 spans 14 amino acids. The CDR3 reads CASSLALLRDEQYF. The CDR3 DNA reads as TGTGCCAGCAGCTTAGCGCTCCTAAGGGATGAGCAGTACTTC. Full variable domain (missing parts from reference TRBV7-2 and TRBJ2-7): GAGVSQSPSNKVTEKGKDVELRCDPISGHTALYWYRQSLGQGLEFLIYFQGNSAPDKSGLPSDRFSAERTGGSVSTLTIQRTQQEDSAVYLCASSLALLRDEQYFGPGTRLTVT.